This entry is about one T cell receptor beta chain. Its antigen is undetermined. The CDR3 covers 12 residues. Per the germline V gene, CDR1 is LNHDA and CDR2 is SQIVND (reference sequence). Roughly 38,000 genome equivalents of blood DNA were amplified for TRB. The data were obtained in a study of T cell clusters in autoimmune cytopenias. TRB rearrangements were amplified by touch-down multiplex PCR with mixed TRB-A/B primers. No DNA is given; TCRdb re-called the multiplex PCR reads and lists each CDR3 protein once. This sample contains about 11,000 distinct CDR3 sequences. Study outcomes and limitations: TRB repertoire shifts in secondary cytopenia and chronic lymphocytic leukemia mostly reflected lymphoma, not autoimmunity.

Separately, the same data were catalogued under a study of T cell repertoires in aging, cancer and after chemotherapy. That publication notes: Donors were grouped into six age bands spanning 30 or younger through 70 or older. Clear clonal overlap appeared across healthy donor samples taken over several months to years. Across the chemotherapy interval, each cancer cohort showed higher median generation probability, suggesting thymic rebound.

The chain carries TRBV19 and TRBJ1-1; the D call from TCRdb, TRBD1, cannot be confirmed without DNA. This TCR was sampled from a human donor in good health. The specimen was peripheral blood. The CDR3 loop reads CASSRPPGVAFF.